These T cell receptor beta chains were read from a single sample in a study of T cell responses to AZD1222 COVID-19 vaccine. The method was immunoSEQ multiplex PCR; TCRdb's version includes in-frame clones alone and lacks a portion of them. The table has 150,000 to 160,000 clones, more than 90% seen once. This material consisted of peripheral blood, taken on day 0 of AZD1222 vaccination. The receptors here all came from an adult in good health. Each CDR3 is given with its conserved first and last residue. The D gene is left open where the match is weak. Size is omitted from some rows. Given values are once, few, many or a class for expanded clones.

clone size | J gene | V gene | D gene | CDR3 protein | CDR3 DNA
once | TRBJ2-7 | TRBV30 | TRBD1 | CAWTPGQGVHEQYF | TGTGCCTGGACTCCGGGACAGGGGGTTCACGAGCAGTACTTC
. | TRBJ2-7 | TRBV4-1 | . | CASSQVSDSYEQYF | TGCGCCAGCAGCCAAGTTTCGGACAGCTACGAGCAGTACTTC
. | TRBJ1-2 | TRBV19 | . | CASSMNRDGNYGYTF | TGTGCCAGTAGTATGAACAGGGATGGTAACTATGGCTACACCTTC
once | TRBJ1-1 | TRBV27 | . | CASSPSLPGRQDPEAFF | TGTGCCAGCAGTCCCTCGCTCCCGGGACGCCAAGACCCTGAAGCTTTCTTT
. | TRBJ1-5 | TRBV6-5 | . | CASGGRETNQPQHF | TGTGCCAGCGGGGGGAGGGAGACCAATCAGCCCCAGCATTTT
once | TRBJ1-2 | TRBV4-1 | . | CASSQGPAGSYGYTF | TGCGCCAGCAGCCAAGGGCCGGCCGGCTCCTATGGCTACACCTTC
. | TRBJ1-3 | TRBV6-5 | TRBD1 | CASSSGTGPGNTIYF | TGTGCCAGCAGTTCCGGGACAGGGCCAGGAAACACCATATATTTT
. | TRBJ1-6 | TRBV7-9 | TRBD1 | CASSRTGDYSPLHF | TGTGCCAGCAGCCGGACAGGGGATTATTCACCCCTCCACTTT
. | TRBJ2-5 | TRBV29-1 | TRBD2 | CSVELGGGETQYF | TGCAGCGTTGAGCTGGGGGGGGGAGAGACCCAGTACTTC
. | TRBJ2-1 | TRBV11-2 | . | CASSQHPDSLNEQFF | TGTGCCAGCAGCCAGCATCCGGACAGCCTCAATGAGCAGTTCTTC
. | TRBJ2-7 | TRBV30 | . | CAWSVLLGTYEQYF | TGTGCCTGGAGTGTACTTCTGGGGACCTACGAGCAGTACTTC
few | TRBJ1-4 | TRBV2 | . | CASSDTRGWDEKLFF | TGTGCCAGCAGCGATACCAGGGGTTGGGATGAAAAACTGTTTTTT
. | TRBJ2-2 | TRBV6-1 | . | CASRETGTQNTGELFF | TGTGCCAGCAGGGAAACCGGGACGCAGAACACCGGGGAGCTGTTTTTT
once | TRBJ1-2 | TRBV7-2 | . | CASSLRERAKDGYTF | TGTGCCAGCAGCTTACGGGAGCGCGCAAAGGATGGCTACACCTTC
once | TRBJ2-7 | TRBV30 | . | CAWSNTHTPWDYEQYF | TGTGCCTGGAGCAACACCCACACCCCCTGGGACTACGAGCAGTACTTC
. | TRBJ1-2 | TRBV20-1 | . | CSALPGLGYTF | TGCAGTGCTCTCCCAGGGTTGGGCTACACCTTC
once | TRBJ2-3 | TRBV11-1 | . | CASSYSPRGDTQYF | TGTGCCAGCAGCTACAGCCCTCGGGGAGATACGCAGTATTTT
. | TRBJ1-1 | TRBV19 | TRBD1 | CASSIATGLNTEAFF | TGTGCCAGTAGTATAGCGACAGGGTTGAACACTGAAGCTTTCTTT